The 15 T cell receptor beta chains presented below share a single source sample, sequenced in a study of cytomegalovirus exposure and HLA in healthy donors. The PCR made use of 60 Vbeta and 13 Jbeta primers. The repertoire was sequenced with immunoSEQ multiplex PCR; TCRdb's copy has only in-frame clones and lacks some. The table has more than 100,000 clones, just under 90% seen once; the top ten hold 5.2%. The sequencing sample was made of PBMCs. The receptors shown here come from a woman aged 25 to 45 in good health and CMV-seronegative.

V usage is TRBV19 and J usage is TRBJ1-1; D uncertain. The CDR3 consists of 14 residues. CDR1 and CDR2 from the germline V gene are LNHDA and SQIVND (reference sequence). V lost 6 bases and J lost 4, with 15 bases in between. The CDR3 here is CASSPGVRFTEAFF. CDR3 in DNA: TGTGCCAGTAGCCCGGGAGTACGTTTCACTGAAGCTTTCTTT.

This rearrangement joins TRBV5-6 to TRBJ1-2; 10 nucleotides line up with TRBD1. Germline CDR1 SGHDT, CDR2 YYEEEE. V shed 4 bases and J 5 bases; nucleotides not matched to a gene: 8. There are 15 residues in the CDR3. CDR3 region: CASSPDGQGVYGYTF. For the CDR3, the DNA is TGTGCCAGCAGCCCCGATGGACAGGGGGTTTATGGCTACACCTTC.

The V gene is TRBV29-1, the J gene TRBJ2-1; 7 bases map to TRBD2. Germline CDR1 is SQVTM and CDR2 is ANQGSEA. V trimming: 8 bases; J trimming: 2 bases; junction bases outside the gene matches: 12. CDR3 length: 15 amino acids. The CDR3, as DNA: TGCAGCCTATCGAGCGGGACTACTACCTACAATGAGCAGTTCTTC. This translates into CSLSSGTTTYNEQFF.

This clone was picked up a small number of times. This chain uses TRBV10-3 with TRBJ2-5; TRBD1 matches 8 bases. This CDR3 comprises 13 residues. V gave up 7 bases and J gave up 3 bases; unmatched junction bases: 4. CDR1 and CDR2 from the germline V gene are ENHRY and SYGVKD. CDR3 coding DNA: TGTGCCATCAATGACAGGGGTGAAGAGACCCAGTACTTC. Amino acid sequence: CAINDRGEETQYF.

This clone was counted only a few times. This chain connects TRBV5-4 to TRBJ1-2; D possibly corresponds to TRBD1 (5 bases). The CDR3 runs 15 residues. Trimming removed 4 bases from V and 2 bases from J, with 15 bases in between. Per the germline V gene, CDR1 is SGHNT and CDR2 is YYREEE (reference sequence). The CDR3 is CASSPAGRLNYGYTF. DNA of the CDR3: TGTGCCAGCAGCCCAGCGGGACGCTTAAACTATGGCTACACCTTC.

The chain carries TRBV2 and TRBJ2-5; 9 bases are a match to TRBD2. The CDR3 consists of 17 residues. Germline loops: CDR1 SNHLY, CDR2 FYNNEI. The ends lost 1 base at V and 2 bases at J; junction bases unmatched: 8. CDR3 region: CASSEEAGGALQETQYF. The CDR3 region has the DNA TGTGCCAGCAGTGAAGAGGCGGGGGGGGCCCTGCAAGAGACCCAGTACTTC.

For the CDR3, the DNA is TGTGCCACCAGGTCGGTCCAAGAGACCCAGTACTTC. Its protein product is CATRSVQETQYF. The chain has TRBV15 and TRBJ2-5; D is unclear. Trimming left V 6 bases short and J 1 base short, with 6 bases between. Per the germline V gene, CDR1 is LNHNV and CDR2 is YYDKDF (reference sequence). The CDR3 totals 12 residues.

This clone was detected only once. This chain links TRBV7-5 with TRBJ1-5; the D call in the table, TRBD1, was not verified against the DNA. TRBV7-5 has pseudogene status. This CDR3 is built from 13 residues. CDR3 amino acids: CVRSLSQNQPQHF. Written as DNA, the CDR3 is TGTGTCAGAAGCTTAAGTCAGAATCAGCCCCAGCATTTT.

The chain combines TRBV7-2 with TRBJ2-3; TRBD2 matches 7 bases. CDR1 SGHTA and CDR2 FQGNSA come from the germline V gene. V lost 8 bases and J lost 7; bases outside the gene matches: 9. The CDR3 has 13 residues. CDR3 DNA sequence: TGTGCCAGCGGGGAGACGGGGGGACATACGCAGTATTTT. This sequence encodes CASGETGGHTQYF.

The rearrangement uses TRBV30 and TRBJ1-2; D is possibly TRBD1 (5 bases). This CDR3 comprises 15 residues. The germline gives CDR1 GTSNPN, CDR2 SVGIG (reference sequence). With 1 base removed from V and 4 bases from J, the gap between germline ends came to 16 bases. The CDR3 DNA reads TGTGCCTGGAGTGCAAAAATGGCAGGGCTCTATGGCTACACCTTC. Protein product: CAWSAKMAGLYGYTF. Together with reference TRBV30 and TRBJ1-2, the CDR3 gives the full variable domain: SQTIHQWPATLVQPVGSPLSLECTVEGTSNPNLYWYRQAAGRGLQLLFYSVGIGQISSEVPQNLSASRPQDRQFILSSKKLLLSDSGFYLCAWSAKMAGLYGYTFGSGTRLTVV.

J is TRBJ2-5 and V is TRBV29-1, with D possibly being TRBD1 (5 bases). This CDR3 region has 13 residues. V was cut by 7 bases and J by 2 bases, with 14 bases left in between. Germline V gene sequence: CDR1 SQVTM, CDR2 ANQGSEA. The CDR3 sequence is CSGGYRLQETQYF. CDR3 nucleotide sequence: TGCAGCGGTGGGTACAGGTTGCAAGAGACCCAGTACTTC.

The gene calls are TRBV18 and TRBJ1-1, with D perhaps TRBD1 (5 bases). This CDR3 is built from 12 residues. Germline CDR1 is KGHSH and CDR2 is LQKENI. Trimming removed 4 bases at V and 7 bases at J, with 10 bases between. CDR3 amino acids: CASSRGGDEAFF. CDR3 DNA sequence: TGTGCCAGCTCACGGGGCGGAGATGAAGCTTTCTTT.

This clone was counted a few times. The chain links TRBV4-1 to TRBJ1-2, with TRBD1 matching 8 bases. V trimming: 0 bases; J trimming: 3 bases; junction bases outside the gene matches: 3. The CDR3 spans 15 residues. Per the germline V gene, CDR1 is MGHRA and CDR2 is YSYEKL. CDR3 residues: CASSQDPGGDYGYTF. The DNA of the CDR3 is TGCGCCAGCAGCCAAGATCCAGGGGGCGACTATGGCTACACCTTC.

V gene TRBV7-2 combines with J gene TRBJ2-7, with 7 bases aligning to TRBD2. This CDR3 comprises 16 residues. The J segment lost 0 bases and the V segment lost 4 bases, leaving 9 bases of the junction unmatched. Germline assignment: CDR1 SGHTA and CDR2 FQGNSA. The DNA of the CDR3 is TGTGCCAGCAGCTCGGGGTGGGGGGGGTACTCCTACGAGCAGTACTTC. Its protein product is CASSSGWGGYSYEQYF.

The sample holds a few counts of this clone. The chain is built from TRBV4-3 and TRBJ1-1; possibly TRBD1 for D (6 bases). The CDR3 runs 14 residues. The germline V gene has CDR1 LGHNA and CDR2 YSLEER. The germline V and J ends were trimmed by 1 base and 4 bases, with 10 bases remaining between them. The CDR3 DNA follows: TGCGCCAGCAGCCAAGGAAGGGGGAGCACTGAAGCTTTCTTT. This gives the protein CASSQGRGSTEAFF.